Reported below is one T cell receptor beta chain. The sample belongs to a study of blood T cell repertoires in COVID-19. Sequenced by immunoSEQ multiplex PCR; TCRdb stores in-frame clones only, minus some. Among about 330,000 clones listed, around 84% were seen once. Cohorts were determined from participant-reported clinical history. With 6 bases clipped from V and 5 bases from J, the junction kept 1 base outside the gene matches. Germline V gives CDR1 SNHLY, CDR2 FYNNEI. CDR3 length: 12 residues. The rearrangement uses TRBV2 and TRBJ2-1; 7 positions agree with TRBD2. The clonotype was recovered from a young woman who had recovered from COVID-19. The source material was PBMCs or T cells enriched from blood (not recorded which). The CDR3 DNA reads TGTGCCAGCAGCCGGGGGGACAATGAGCAGTTCTTC. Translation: CASSRGDNEQFF.